This TCR beta chain comes out of a study of T cells in Graves' hyperthyroidism and ophthalmopathy. This clonotype was found a few times. No antigen is known for it. The V gene's germline CDR1 is MNHEY and CDR2 SVGAGI. This CDR3 is 15 amino acids long. V was clipped by 4 bases and J by 0 bases, with 13 bases between them. Regarding the study as a whole: Model predictions of ophthalmopathy came a median about six months before onset. The authors' 13 V-J model separated ophthalmopathy from stable hyperthyroidism. The majority of expanded thyroid clonotypes above 0.001 also appeared in blood.

TCR beta CDR3 regions were amplified from RNA. HTBI primers were used for first-round RT-PCR of the TCR CDR3. TCRdb itself ran the multiplex PCR reads through MiXCR, one entry per CDR3 protein. Here the sample spans 400,000 or so distinct CDR3 sequences, more than 14% being singletons. The chain has TRBV6-5 and TRBJ2-7, with D unresolved. The source is a woman in her 30s with Graves' ophthalmopathy. Sequencing input: blood. For the CDR3, the DNA is TGTGCCAGCAGTTCTGGCAGTAGTCTCTCCTACGAGCAGTACTTC. Translation: CASSSGSSLSYEQYF.